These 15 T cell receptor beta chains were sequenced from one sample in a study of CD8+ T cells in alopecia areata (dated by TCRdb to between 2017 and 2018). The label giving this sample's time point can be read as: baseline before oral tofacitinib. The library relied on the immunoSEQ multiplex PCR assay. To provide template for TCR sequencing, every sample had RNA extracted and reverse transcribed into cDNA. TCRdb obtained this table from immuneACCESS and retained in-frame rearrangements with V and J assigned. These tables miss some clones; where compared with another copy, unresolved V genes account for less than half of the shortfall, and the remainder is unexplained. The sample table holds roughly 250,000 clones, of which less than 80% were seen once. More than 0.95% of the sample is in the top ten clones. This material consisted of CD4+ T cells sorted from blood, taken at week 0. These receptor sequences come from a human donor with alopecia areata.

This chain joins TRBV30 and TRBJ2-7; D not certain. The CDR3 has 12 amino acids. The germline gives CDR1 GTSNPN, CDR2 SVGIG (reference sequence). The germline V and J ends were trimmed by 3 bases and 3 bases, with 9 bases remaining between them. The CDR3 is CAWRDGRYEQYF. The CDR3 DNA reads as TGTGCCTGGAGGGACGGCCGCTACGAGCAGTACTTC.

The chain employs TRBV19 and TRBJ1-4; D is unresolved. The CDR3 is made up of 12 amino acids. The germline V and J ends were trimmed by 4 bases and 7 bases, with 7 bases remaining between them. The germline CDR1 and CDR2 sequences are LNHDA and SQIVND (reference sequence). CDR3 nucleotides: TGTGCCAGTAGTACCGGTGGTGAAAAACTGTTTTTT. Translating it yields CASSTGGEKLFF.

The CDR3 sequence is CASSALDRGPLNEQFF. DNA for the CDR3: TGTGCCAGCAGTGCCTTGGACAGGGGACCCCTCAATGAGCAGTTCTTC. The rearrangement links TRBV25-1 to TRBJ2-1; 9 nucleotides agree with TRBD1. Germline trimming cut 4 bases from V and 6 bases from J; bases unmatched to any gene: 10. Germline-derived CDR1 and CDR2 are MGHDK and SYGVNS. CDR3 length equals 16 residues.

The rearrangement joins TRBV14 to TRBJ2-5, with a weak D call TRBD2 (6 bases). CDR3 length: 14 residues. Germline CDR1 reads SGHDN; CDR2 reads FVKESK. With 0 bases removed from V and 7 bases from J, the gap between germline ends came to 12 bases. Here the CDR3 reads CASSQDGAGRTQYF. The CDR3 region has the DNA TGTGCCAGCAGCCAAGATGGAGCGGGCCGGACCCAGTACTTC.

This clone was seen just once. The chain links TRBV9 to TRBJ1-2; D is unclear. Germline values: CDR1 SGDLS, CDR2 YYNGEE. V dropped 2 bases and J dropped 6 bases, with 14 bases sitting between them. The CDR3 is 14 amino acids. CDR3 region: CASSVGLLAHGYTF. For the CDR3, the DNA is TGTGCCAGCAGCGTGGGTTTATTGGCCCATGGCTACACCTTC.

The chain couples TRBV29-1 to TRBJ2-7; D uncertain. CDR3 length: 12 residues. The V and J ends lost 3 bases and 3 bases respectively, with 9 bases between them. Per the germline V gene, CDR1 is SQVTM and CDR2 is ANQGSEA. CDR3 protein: CSVERPGYEQYF. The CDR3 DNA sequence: TGCAGCGTTGAGAGGCCAGGCTACGAGCAGTACTTC.

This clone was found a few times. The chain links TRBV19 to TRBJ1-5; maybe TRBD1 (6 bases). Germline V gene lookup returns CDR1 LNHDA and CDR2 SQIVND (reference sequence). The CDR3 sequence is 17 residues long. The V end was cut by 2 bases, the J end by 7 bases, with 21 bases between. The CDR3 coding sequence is TGTGCCAGTAGTATAAGGACATCACAGGGTTCGGGGCAGCCCCAGCATTTT. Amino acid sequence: CASSIRTSQGSGQPQHF.

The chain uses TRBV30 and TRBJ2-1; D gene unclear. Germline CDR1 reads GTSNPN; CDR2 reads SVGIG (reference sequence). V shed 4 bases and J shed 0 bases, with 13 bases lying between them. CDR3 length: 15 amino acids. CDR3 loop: CAWKRILSSYNEQFF. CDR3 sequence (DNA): TGTGCCTGGAAGCGAATTCTTAGCTCCTACAATGAGCAGTTCTTC.

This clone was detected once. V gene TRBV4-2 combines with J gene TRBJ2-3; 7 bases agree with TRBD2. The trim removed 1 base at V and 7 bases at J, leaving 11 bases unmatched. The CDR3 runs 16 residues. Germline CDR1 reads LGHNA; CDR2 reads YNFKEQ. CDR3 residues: CASSQGQTGGLYTQYF. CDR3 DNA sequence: TGTGCCAGCAGCCAAGGGCAAACGGGGGGTCTGTATACGCAGTATTTT.

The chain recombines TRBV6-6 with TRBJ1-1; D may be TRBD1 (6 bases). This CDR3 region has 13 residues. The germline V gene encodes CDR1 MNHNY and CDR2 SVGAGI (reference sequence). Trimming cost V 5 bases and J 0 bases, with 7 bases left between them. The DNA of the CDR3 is TGTGCCAGCAGTCACAGGGTGAACACTGAAGCTTTCTTT. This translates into CASSHRVNTEAFF.

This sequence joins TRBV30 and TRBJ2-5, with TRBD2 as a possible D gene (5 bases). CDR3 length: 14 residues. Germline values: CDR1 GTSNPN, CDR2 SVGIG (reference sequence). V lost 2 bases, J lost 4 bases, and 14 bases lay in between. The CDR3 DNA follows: TGTGCCTGGAGTTTTACACTAGGAACAGAGACCCAGTACTTC. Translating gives CAWSFTLGTETQYF.

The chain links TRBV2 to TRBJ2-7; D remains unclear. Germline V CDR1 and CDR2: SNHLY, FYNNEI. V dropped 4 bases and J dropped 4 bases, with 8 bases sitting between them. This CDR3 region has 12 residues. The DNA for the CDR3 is TGTGCCAGCAGTGGGGATTGGTACGAGCAGTACTTC. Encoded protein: CASSGDWYEQYF.

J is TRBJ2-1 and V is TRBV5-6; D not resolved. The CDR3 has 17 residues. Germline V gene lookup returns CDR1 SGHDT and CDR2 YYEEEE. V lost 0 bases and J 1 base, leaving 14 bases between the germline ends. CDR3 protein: CASSLAIGILSYNEQFF. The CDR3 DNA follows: TGTGCCAGCAGCTTGGCAATTGGGATCCTTTCCTACAATGAGCAGTTCTTC.

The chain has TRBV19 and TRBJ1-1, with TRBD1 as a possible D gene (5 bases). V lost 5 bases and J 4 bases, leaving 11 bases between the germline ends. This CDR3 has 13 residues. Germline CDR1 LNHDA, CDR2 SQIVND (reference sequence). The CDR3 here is CASSVAGGTEAFF. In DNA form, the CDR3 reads TGTGCCAGTAGTGTCGCCGGGGGCACTGAAGCTTTCTTT.

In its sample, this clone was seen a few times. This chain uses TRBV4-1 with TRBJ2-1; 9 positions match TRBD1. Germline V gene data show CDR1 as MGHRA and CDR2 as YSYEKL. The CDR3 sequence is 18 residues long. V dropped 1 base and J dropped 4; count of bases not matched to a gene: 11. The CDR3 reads CASSQAMGDRAPYNEQFF. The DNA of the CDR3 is TGCGCCAGCAGCCAAGCGATGGGGGACAGGGCACCTTACAATGAGCAGTTCTTC.